This TCR beta chain was found in a study of cytomegalovirus exposure and HLA in healthy donors. Findings and caveats of the study: Within the data, a cluster of highly shared sequence variants was likely a sequencing artifact. TCR beta chains numbering more than 150 were designated cytomegalovirus-associated. For most TCR beta V segments, an earlier analysis put the productive rate at about 87% or about 30% of the time.

Germline V CDR1 and CDR2: MNHEY, SMNVEV (reference sequence). V was clipped by 3 bases and J by 10 bases, with 20 bases between them. The CDR3 has 15 amino acids. Those who donated were healthy bone marrow donors. Details on this clone: What it binds is unknown.

The PCR ran on 60 Vbeta and 13 Jbeta primers. Sequenced by immunoSEQ multiplex PCR; TCRdb stores in-frame clones only, minus some. Of 100,000 or so clones listed, approximately 77% are singletons. This TCR derives from a woman aged 40 to 50 in good health and CMV-seronegative. Input material: PBMCs. The rearrangement links TRBV27 to TRBJ2-3, with a possible D match to TRBD1 (6 bases). The CDR3 loop is CASSLRQDPFWAQYF. CDR3 coding DNA: TGTGCCAGCAGTTTGAGACAGGACCCCTTTTGGGCGCAGTATTTT.